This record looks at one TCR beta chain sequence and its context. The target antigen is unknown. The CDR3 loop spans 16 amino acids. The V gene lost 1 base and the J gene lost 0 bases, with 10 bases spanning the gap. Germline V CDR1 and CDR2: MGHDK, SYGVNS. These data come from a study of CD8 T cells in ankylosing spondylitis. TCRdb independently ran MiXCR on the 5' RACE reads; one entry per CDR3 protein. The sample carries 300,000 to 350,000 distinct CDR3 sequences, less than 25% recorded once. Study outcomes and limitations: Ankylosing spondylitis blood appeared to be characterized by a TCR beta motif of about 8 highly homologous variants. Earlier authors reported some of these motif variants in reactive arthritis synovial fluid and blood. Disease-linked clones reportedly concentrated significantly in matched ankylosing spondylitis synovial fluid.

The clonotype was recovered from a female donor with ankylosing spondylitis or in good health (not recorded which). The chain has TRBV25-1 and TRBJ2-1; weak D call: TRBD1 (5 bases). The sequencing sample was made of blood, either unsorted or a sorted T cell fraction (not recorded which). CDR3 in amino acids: CASSELGVSSYNEQFF. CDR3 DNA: TGTGCCAGCAGTGAATTAGGGGTGAGCTCCTACAATGAGCAGTTCTTC.